This T cell receptor (beta chain) was captured in a study of regulatory T cells in long-lasting Graves disease (dated by TCRdb to the early 2020s). Looking at the study overall: Patients with newly diagnosed Graves' disease had been on antithyroid drugs for under 3 months. A total of about 33 samples underwent TCR sequencing, from 13 patients with persistent Graves' disease and about 20 patients with newly diagnosed Graves' disease. The study took place in China and was registered as a clinical trial. Patients with persistent Graves' disease were compared with patients with newly diagnosed Graves' disease using TCR sequencing and RNA sequencing of peripheral blood.

Only a few counts were recorded for this clonotype. No cognate antigen has been identified for it. No base-level quality is on record; no much larger clone is a single base apart. The sample's time point, from its label and the paper: newly diagnosed GD, antithyroid drugs for less than 3 months. For both TCR sequencing and RNA sequencing, RNA was extracted from PBMCs in TRIzol. The diagnosis of Graves' disease was made according to American Thyroid Association guidelines. The patients came from an endocrinology department in Xi'an, China. From each patient, nine milliliters of peripheral blood was collected into an EDTA anticoagulant tube. PBMCs were isolated by Ficoll Paque Plus density gradient separation without further T cell sorting. An Agilent 2100 Bioanalyzer and agarose gel were used to check RNA quality, while a NanoDrop 2000 measured RNA concentration. General conclusions and limits of the study: Patients with persistent disease shared more public clonotypes (about 2,700) than newly diagnosed patients did (more than 900). Sequencing and analysis were restricted to the TCR beta chain. Preferential use of TRBV28, TRBJ1-2 and TRBJ2-5 was observed in persistent disease, whereas TRBV20-1 and TRBJ2-1 were favored in newly diagnosed disease. The authors acknowledged the small sample size as a limitation that may reduce accuracy. Compared with newly diagnosed patients, patients with persistent Graves' disease had lower TCR Shannon entropy and fewer highly expanded clones, which suggests clonal expansion. Because the primary lesion, thyroid tissue, could not be accessed, the study looked at peripheral blood alone.

Compared with germline, V lacks 1 base and J lacks 8 bases; bases without a gene match: 3. Spanning cysteine to phenylalanine, the CDR3 consists of 14 amino acids. Only the CDR3 DNA stays, 42 bases, in frame from base 1. The CDR1 and CDR2 encoded by the germline V gene are KGHDR and SFDVKD. Library method: multiplex PCR. Instrument used: Illumina HiSeq 4000. To build TCR beta libraries, CDR3 regions were amplified by Arm-PCR using iRepertoire HTBI primers. Before sequencing, the PCR products underwent gel purification. The paper's data handling went like this. Gene usage analysis of CDR3 amino acid clonotypes relied on the 60 to 65 TRBV and 13 to 15 TRBJ segments identified across samples. COPE and FqMerger were used to merge filtered high-quality paired reads into contigs. BLAST was used to align contigs to IMGT TRBV, TRBD and TRBJ reference genes, and CDR3 was defined according to IMGT. Clonotypes above 0.1% frequency were classified as highly expanded clones. Repertoire diversity was measured by Shannon entropy, and V-J evenness by the Gini coefficient. Public clonotypes were defined as clonotypes shared by more than one individual. The raw public data were reprocessed by TCRdb itself: fastp quality trimming at Q25, MiXCR clonotype calling, in-frame beta chains only. Rows with one shared CDR3 protein collapse into an entry with the most common genes and DNA. The V and J calls here are based on TCRdb, not the publication. For this sample the table gives fewer than 650,000 distinct CDR3 sequences, of which approximately 16% were detected only once. The ten largest clones add up to around 13% of the sample.

This same sample was also part of a study on T cells in Graves' hyperthyroidism and ophthalmopathy. The other study reports the following: A patient counted as having stable Graves' hyperthyroidism if no progression to ophthalmopathy occurred over 18 months of follow-up. Hyperthyroidism patients were aged 18 to 65 years and newly diagnosed, with disease duration of less than 2 months. Patients with uncontrolled infections, other autoimmune diseases, pregnancy or lactation were excluded. Diagnoses were established on the basis of clinical symptoms, serum thyroxine and TRAb, thyroid ultrasound, and orbital computed tomography. A first-round RT-PCR of the TCR CDR3 used the HTBI primer set with the Qiagen OneStep RT-PCR kit. Blood samples also contained most of the expanded thyroid clonotypes (frequency above 0.001), which suggests that blood repertoires may reflect thyroid immune responses. A 13 V-J signature model separated ophthalmopathy from stable hyperthyroidism, with over 85% sensitivity and about 81% specificity in cross-validation and 80%/75% in testing. In validation, the model predicted progression to ophthalmopathy with 55% to 71% sensitivity and less than 80% specificity, a median of 6.5 months before onset. To identify TCR V-J signatures that set the groups apart, the researchers used a discovery cohort of 100 or so patients, made up of 40 to 45 with Graves' ophthalmopathy and some 55 with stable Graves' hyperthyroidism. Whether ophthalmopathy could be predicted prospectively was tested in an independent validation cohort made up of about 20 hyperthyroidism patients plus 17 patients who later progressed to ophthalmopathy. For training and testing, the 100 or so patients in the discovery cohort were randomly divided in a 7:3 ratio. In addition, the study compared T-cell repertoires in thyroid tissue and in blood from a handful of Graves' hyperthyroidism patients. Once sampling was done, hyperthyroidism patients were given methimazole at a starting dose of 30 mg daily, whereas ophthalmopathy patients were given high-dose intravenous methylprednisolone. A second multiplex PCR round built the libraries, followed by size selection and purification. Libraries were sequenced paired-end with 100 bp reads on an Illumina HiSeq2000. SOAPnuke was used to process the raw data, throwing out any read that contained adapters or uncalled bases, had a mean Phred below 15, or lacked an exact constant-primer or identifier match. High-quality paired reads were merged with COPE v1.2.5, and unique nucleotide sequences were defined as clonotypes. MiTCR v1.1 was used to align clonotypes to the IMGT TRBV, TRBD and TRBJ reference segments. Only V-J combinations with frequency above 0.0001, covering approximately 99% of repertoires, were analysed. A TCS score was defined as the ratio between F50 (clonal expansion) and ExV (chaos), using BLOSUM62-based TCRdist between CDR3 peptides within each V-J. Welch's t-statistics and random forest reduced fewer than 550 V-J features to roughly 13, which were used in a naive Bayes classifier (R e1071). No statistical method was used to set the sample size in advance, and investigators knew the group allocation. The paper reports TCR Vbeta CDR3 sequencing of 135 peripheral blood samples: 40 or so ophthalmopathy, roughly 80 hyperthyroidism and 17 progressor patients.

The receptor comes from a man aged 18-30 years with Graves disease. Donor details come from another sample of the same person, matched by shared clones. The rearranged segments are TRBV24-1 and TRBJ2-1; TRBD2 agrees with 8 junctional bases. This specimen consisted of peripheral blood mononuclear cells (PBMCs), obtained at new diagnosis, from a patient treated with antithyroid drugs. The CDR3 protein sequence reads: CATSDLAGVDEQFF. DNA sequence: TGTGCCACCAGTGATTTAGCGGGAGTGGATGAGCAGTTCTTC.